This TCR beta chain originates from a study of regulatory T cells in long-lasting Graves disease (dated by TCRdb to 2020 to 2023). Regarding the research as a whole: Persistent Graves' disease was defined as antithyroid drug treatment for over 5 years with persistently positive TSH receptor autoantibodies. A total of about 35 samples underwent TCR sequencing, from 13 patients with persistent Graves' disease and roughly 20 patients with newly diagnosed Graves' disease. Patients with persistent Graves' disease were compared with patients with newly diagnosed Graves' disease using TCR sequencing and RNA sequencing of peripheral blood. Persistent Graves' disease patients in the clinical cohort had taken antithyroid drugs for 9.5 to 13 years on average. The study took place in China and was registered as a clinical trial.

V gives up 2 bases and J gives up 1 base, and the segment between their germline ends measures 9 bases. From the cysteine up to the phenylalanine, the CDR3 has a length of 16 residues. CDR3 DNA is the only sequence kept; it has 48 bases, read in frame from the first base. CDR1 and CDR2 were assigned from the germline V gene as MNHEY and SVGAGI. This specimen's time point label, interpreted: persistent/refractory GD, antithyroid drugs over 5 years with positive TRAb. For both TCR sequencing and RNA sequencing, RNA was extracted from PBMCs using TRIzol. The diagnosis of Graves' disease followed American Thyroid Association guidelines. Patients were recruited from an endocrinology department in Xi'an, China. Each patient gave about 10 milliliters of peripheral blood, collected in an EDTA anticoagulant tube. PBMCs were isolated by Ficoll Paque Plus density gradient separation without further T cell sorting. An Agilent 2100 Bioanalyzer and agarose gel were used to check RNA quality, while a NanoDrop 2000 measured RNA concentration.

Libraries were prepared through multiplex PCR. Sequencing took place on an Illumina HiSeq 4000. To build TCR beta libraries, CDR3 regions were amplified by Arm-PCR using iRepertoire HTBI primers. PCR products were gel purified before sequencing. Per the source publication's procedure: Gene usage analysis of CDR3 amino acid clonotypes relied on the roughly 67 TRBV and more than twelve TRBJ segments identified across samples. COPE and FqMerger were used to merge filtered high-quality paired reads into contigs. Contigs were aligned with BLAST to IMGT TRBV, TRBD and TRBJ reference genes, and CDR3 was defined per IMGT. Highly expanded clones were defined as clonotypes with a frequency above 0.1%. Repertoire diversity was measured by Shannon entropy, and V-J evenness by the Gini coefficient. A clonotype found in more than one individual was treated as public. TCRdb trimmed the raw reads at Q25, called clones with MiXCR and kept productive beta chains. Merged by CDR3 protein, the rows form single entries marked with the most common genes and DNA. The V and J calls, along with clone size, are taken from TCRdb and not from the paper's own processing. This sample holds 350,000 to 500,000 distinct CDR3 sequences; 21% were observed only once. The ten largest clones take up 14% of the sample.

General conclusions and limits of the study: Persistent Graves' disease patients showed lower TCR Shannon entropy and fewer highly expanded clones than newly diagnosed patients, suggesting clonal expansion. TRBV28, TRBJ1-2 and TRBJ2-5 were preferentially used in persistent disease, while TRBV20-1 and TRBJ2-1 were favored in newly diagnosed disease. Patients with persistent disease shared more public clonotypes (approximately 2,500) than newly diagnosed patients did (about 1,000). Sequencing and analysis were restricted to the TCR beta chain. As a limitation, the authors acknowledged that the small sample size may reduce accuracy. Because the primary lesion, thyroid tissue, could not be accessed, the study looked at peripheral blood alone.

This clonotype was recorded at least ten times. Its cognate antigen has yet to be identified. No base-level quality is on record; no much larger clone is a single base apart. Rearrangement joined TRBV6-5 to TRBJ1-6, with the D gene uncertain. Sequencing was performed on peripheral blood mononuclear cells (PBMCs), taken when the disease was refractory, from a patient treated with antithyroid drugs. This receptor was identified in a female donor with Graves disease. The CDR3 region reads CASSYVGSSYNSPLHF. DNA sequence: TGTGCCAGCAGTTACGTGGGATCATCCTATAATTCACCCCTCCACTTT.